This entry concerns a single T cell receptor beta chain. It has no known antigen specificity. Nothing much larger sits one base from this clone, and base qualities are not available. This entry is derived from a study of T cell responses to AZD1222 COVID-19 vaccine (dated by TCRdb to the early 2020s). Some background on the complete study: AZD1222 recipients with second doses at about 4 weeks or about 12 weeks were pooled, because spike-specific TCR depth and breadth did not differ between schedules. TCR sequencing covered more than 230 trial participants: 200 to 220 given two doses of AZD1222 and 26 given two doses of MenACWY control vaccine. Trial participants were enrolled into age subgroups of 18-55, 56-69 and 70-plus years, which contained around 140, 26 and 57 TCR-sequenced participants, respectively.

The time point tag for this specimen amounts to: baseline before first vaccination. The vaccinee samples were drawn from two UK trials, COV001 and COV002, one of which was a single-blind randomized controlled phase 2/3 trial testing AZD1222 (ChAdOx1 nCoV-19) in healthy adults. For TCRbeta chain sequencing, PBMC samples were collected from trial participants at day 0 and at day 28 after the second dose. The CDR3 regions of human TCRbeta chains were analyzed by immunosequencing. In the paper's pipeline: Repertoire TCRs were checked for matches against a reference library of SARS-CoV-2-specific TCRs that had been generated using the MIRA antigen-specificity platform. Breadth was defined as the fraction of unique TCRs that were SARS-CoV-2-associated, and depth was defined as the fraction of total T cells that were SARS-CoV-2-associated. Each spike-specific TCR was assigned to its reactive spike region and to a CD4 or CD8 class using the MIRA data. Log10-transformed breadth and depth values were compared by one-way ANOVA with Sidak's multiple comparisons tests. In its TCRdb copy, this immuneACCESS table keeps in-frame sequences only and misses some clones. Where compared with another copy, unresolved V genes explain less than half of these, and the others have no known cause. V and J calls and clone size come straight from that table; D and trimming were deduced from the DNA. This sample is represented by around 92,000 clones; under 95% of them were singletons. The ten top clones hold about 20% of the sample.

Beyond this particular receptor, the publication reports: Participants were mostly white British and included more females than males, and it was suggested by the authors that clonal diversity may have been underestimated. Reportedly, almost half of the unique spike-specific TCRs recognized epitopes lying outside the regions that are mutated in the B.1.351 and B.1.1.7 variants. The whole spike protein was spanned by vaccine-associated CD4 TCRs, and dominant responses were seen in regions 160-218 and 743-854. The 56-69-year group was small, and its depth increase did not reach significance, likely because of low power. Only a handful of AZD1222 recipients were SARS-CoV-2 seropositive at baseline, limiting conclusions about previously exposed vaccinees. Because no samples from the day 14 peak response were available, repertoires could be characterized only after the peak T cell response. A significant rise in spike-specific TCR breadth and depth was observed after two AZD1222 doses relative to day 0 and relative to MenACWY recipients.

Sequencing used peripheral blood, obtained on day 0 of AZD1222 vaccination. This receptor was taken from an adult in good health.

CDR3 protein: CASKGTGGTGELFF. The DNA reads TGTGCCAGCAAAGGGACAGGGGGAACCGGGGAGCTGTTTTTT. This chain is built from TRBV11-1 and TRBJ2-2, and 11 junctional nucleotides match TRBD1. The cysteine opens and the phenylalanine closes a CDR3 of 14 amino acids. The CDR3 DNA has 42 bases and is translated from base 1. For CDR1 and CDR2, the germline V gene (reference sequence) lists SGHAT and FQDESV. V loses 7 bases at its end and J loses 5 bases; junction bases beyond the gene matches: 3.